The T cell receptor beta chain described here comes from a study of PD-1 blockade in mismatch repair-deficient tumors. All patients were mismatch repair deficient, assessed by either PCR or immunohistochemistry. The ends lost 1 base at V and 5 bases at J; junction bases unmatched: 3. Germline values: CDR1 MGHRA, CDR2 YSYEKL. The CDR3 contains 14 residues. Some clones are missing from TCRdb's copy, which holds only in-frame ones; the method was immunoSEQ multiplex PCR. The sample yields under 95,000 clones, roughly 80% seen once. This clone was counted once. The rearrangement uses TRBV4-1 and TRBJ1-1; 8 bases are shared with TRBD1. The specimen was peripheral blood, collected 12 weeks after starting pembrolizumab. The receptor was derived from an adult with mismatch repair-deficient cancer. The CDR3 DNA reads TGCGCCAGCAGCCAAGGGACAGGGAAGACTGAAGCTTTCTTT. Translation: CASSQGTGKTEAFF.